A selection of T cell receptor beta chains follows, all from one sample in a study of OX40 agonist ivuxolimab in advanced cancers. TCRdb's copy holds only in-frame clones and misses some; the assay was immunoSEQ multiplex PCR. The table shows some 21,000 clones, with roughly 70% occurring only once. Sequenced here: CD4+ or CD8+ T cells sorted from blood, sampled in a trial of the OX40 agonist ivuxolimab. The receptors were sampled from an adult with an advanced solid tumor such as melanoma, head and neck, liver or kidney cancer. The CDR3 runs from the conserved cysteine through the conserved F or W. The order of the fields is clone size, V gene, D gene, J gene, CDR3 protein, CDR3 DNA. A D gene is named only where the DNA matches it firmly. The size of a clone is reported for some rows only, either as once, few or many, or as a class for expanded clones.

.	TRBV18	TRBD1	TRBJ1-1	CASSLRDRVDTEAFF	TGTGCCAGCTCACTACGGGACAGGGTTGACACTGAAGCTTTCTTT
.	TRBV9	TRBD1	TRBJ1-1	CASSFLGRGTPEAFF	TGTGCCAGCAGTTTCCTCGGCAGGGGGACCCCTGAAGCTTTCTTT
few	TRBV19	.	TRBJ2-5	CASSMSVLETQYF	TGTGCCAGTAGTATGTCTGTTCTAGAGACCCAGTACTTC
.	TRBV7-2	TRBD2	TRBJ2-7	CASSRASGGTYEQYF	TGTGCCAGCAGTCGTGCTAGCGGGGGGACCTACGAGCAGTACTTC
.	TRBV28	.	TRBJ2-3	CASSLRRGTFTDTQYF	TGTGCCAGCAGTTTAAGAAGGGGAACCTTTACAGATACGCAGTATTTT
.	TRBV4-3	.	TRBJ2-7	CASSQELGLSGYREQYF	TGCGCCAGCAGCCAAGAGTTGGGGCTAAGCGGGTATCGGGAGCAGTACTTC
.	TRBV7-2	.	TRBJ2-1	CASSLTAGVYNEQFF	TGTGCCAGCAGCTTAACGGCAGGGGTCTACAATGAGCAGTTCTTC
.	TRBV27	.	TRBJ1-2	CASSLNSNYYGYTF	TGTGCCAGCAGTTTAAACAGTAACTACTATGGCTACACCTTC
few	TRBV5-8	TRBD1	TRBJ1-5	CASSARQGRQPQHF	TGTGCCAGCAGCGCCCGACAGGGGCGTCAGCCCCAGCATTTT
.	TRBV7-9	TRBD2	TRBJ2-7	CASSLTPGLAGDEQYF	TGTGCCAGCAGCTTAACCCCAGGACTAGCGGGAGACGAGCAGTACTTC